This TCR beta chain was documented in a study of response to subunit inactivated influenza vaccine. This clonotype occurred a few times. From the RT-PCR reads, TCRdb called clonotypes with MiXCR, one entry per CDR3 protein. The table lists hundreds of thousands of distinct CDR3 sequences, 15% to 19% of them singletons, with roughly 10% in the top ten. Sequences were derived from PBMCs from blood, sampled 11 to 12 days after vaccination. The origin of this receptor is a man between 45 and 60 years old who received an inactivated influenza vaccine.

The CDR3 region is CASSGSKGYQETQYF. Written as DNA, the CDR3 is TGTGCCAGCAGCGGGTCAAAGGGGTACCAAGAGACCCAGTACTTC. The genes are TRBV7-8 and TRBJ2-5, with D possibly matching TRBD1 (5 bases). Germline-derived CDR1 and CDR2 are SGHVS and FQNEAQ. The CDR3 runs to 15 residues. Trimming left V 5 bases short and J 0 bases short, with 13 bases between.